This is a list of T cell receptor beta chains from one sample in a study of blood T cell repertoires in COVID-19. Measured with immunoSEQ multiplex PCR; TCRdb has only the in-frame clones, and not every one. The data hold about 250,000 clones, with 65% to 90% observed a single time. Sequenced input: peripheral blood. These receptor sequences come from an elderly woman with active or convalescent COVID-19. Both conserved end residues are part of each CDR3. The order of the fields is D gene, V gene, J gene, clone size, CDR3 protein, CDR3 DNA. A D gene is named only where the DNA matches it firmly. A row's size may be missing; if present it is once, few, many or a size class.

-	TRBV29-1	TRBJ2-2	-	CSASDSYTGELFF	TGCAGCGCTAGTGACAGTTACACCGGGGAGCTGTTTTTT
-	TRBV5-6	TRBJ1-6	once	CASSIMDSSNSPLHF	TGTGCCAGCAGCATAATGGACAGCTCTAATTCACCCCTCCACTTT
TRBD1	TRBV7-2	TRBJ1-2	-	CASSLAGQGAGYGYTF	TGTGCCAGCAGCTTAGCAGGACAGGGGGCCGGCTATGGCTACACCTTC
TRBD2	TRBV3-1/TRBV3-2	TRBJ2-1	-	CASSQLGLAGVLSVHEQFF	TGTGCCAGCAGCCAATTGGGACTAGCGGGAGTCCTCTCGGTCCATGAGCAGTTCTTC
TRBD1	TRBV30	TRBJ1-5	once	CAWSVPGQGGQPQHF	TGTGCCTGGAGTGTTCCGGGACAGGGAGGGCAGCCCCAGCATTTT
TRBD2	TRBV7-2	TRBJ2-7	few	CASSLLGLAGGYEQYF	TGTGCCAGCAGCTTACTAGGACTAGCGGGAGGATACGAGCAGTACTTC
-	TRBV12-5	TRBJ1-5	-	CAWGAGGNQPQHF	TGTGCTTGGGGGGCGGGGGGCAATCAGCCCCAGCATTTT
TRBD2	TRBV3-1/TRBV3-2	TRBJ2-1	few	CASSQVLTSGFNEQFF	TGTGCCAGCAGCCAAGTTCTTACTAGCGGGTTCAATGAGCAGTTCTTC
TRBD2	TRBV5-1	TRBJ2-1	-	CASSLLSGGRGPIF	TGCGCCAGCAGCTTACTCTCCGGTGGGAGGGGTCCGATCTTC
-	TRBV28	TRBJ1-6	once	CASSLLGQGNSPLHF	TGTGCCAGCAGTTTACTAGGGCAGGGGAATTCACCCCTCCACTTT
-	TRBV6-5	TRBJ2-6	many	CASSYSYSGANVLTF	TGTGCCAGCAGTTACTCTTACTCTGGGGCCAACGTCCTGACTTTC
TRBD2	TRBV24-1	TRBJ2-1	-	CATSDVAREFSYNEQFF	TGTGCCACCAGTGACGTAGCGCGGGAGTTCTCCTACAATGAGCAGTTCTTC
-	TRBV28	TRBJ1-3	-	CASSPPGETGNTIYF	TGTGCCAGCAGTCCACCGGGGGAAACTGGAAACACCATATATTTT
-	TRBV25-1	TRBJ2-5	-	CASQGARETQYF	TGTGCCAGCCAAGGGGCAAGGGAGACCCAGTACTTC
-	TRBV18	TRBJ1-1	few	CASSTTVNTEAFF	TGTGCCAGCTCAACGACAGTGAACACTGAAGCTTTCTTT
-	TRBV6-5	TRBJ1-1	-	CASRLQGTATEAFF	TGTGCCAGCAGGCTACAGGGTACAGCCACTGAAGCTTTCTTT
TRBD1	TRBV10-2	TRBJ1-2	-	CASSAGGYGYTF	TGCGCCAGCAGTGCAGGGGGCTATGGCTACACCTTC
-	TRBV19	TRBJ1-5	-	CASRAEQSSNQPQHF	TGTGCCAGTAGAGCCGAACAGTCCAGCAATCAGCCCCAGCATTTT
TRBD1	TRBV5-1	TRBJ2-6	-	CASSLLDRGVAGANVLTF	TGCGCCAGCAGCCTACTGGACAGGGGAGTCGCCGGGGCCAACGTCCTGACTTTC
TRBD2	TRBV10-2	TRBJ2-1	-	CASTRTSGEQFF	TGCGCCAGCACCAGGACTAGCGGTGAGCAGTTCTTC
TRBD1	TRBV28	TRBJ1-4	-	CATVDRVSEKLFF	TGTGCCACCGTAGACAGGGTTTCTGAAAAACTGTTTTTT
-	TRBV28	TRBJ1-5	-	CATRILNQPQHF	TGTGCCACCAGAATACTTAATCAGCCCCAGCATTTT
TRBD1	TRBV6-1	TRBJ1-4	-	CASSAVTGGAAEKLFF	TGTGCCAGCAGTGCAGTGACAGGGGGCGCGGCTGAAAAACTGTTTTTT
-	TRBV5-1	TRBJ2-7	-	CASSQSGRSYEQYF	TGCGCCAGCAGCCAAAGCGGTCGGTCCTACGAGCAGTACTTC
-	TRBV3-1/TRBV3-2	TRBJ1-2	-	CASSHFGGRGGGYTF	TGTGCCAGCAGCCATTTCGGGGGGCGCGGTGGAGGCTACACCTTC
-	TRBV5-1	TRBJ2-7	few	CASSLAEAGSYEQYF	TGCGCCAGCAGCTTGGCGGAGGCGGGGTCCTACGAGCAGTACTTC
-	TRBV2	TRBJ1-1	-	CASRETLGGVNTEAFF	TGTGCCAGCAGAGAAACTTTGGGAGGGGTGAACACTGAAGCTTTCTTT
-	TRBV18	TRBJ2-7	-	CASSPRRPTSYEQYF	TGTGCCAGCTCACCACGCAGGCCTACCTCCTACGAGCAGTACTTC
-	TRBV30	TRBJ1-2	-	CAWSAPPTNYGYTF	TGTGCCTGGAGTGCCCCCCCAACTAACTATGGCTACACCTTC
-	TRBV11-2	TRBJ2-7	-	CASSFAGPSGEQYF	TGTGCCAGCAGCTTCGCGGGCCCCTCGGGCGAGCAGTACTTC
-	TRBV5-1	TRBJ2-7	-	CASSLARQTYEQYF	TGCGCCAGCAGCTTGGCCCGACAGACCTACGAGCAGTACTTC
-	TRBV5-1	TRBJ1-6	-	CASSVGDSYNSPLHF	TGCGCCAGCTCTGTCGGGGACTCCTATAATTCACCCCTCCACTTT
TRBD1	TRBV5-1	TRBJ1-4	once	CASSGTGGGNEKLFF	TGCGCCAGCAGCGGCACAGGGGGTGGTAATGAAAAACTGTTTTTT